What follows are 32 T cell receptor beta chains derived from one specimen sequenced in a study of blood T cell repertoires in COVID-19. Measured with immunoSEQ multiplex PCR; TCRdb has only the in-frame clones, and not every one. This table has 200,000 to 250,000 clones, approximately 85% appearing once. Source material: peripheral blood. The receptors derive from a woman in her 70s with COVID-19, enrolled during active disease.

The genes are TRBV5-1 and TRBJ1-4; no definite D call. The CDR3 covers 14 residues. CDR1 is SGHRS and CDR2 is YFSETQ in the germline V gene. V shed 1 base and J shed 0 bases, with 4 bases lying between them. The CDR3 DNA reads TGCGCCAGCAGCTTGCAATCAACTAATGAAAAACTGTTTTTT. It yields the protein CASSLQSTNEKLFF.

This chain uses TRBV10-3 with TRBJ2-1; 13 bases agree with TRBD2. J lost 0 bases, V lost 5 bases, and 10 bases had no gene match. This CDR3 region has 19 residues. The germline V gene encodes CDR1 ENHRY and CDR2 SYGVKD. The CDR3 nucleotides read TGTGCCATCAGTCCTGGACTAGCGGGGGCAACTAACTCCTACAATGAGCAGTTCTTC. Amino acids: CAISPGLAGATNSYNEQFF.

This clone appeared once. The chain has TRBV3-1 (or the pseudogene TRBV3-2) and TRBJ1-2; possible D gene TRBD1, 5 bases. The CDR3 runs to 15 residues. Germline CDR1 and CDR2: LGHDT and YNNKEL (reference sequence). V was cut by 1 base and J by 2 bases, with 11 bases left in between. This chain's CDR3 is CASSQGEPGNYGYTF. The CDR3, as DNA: TGTGCCAGCAGCCAAGGCGAACCAGGGAACTATGGCTACACCTTC.

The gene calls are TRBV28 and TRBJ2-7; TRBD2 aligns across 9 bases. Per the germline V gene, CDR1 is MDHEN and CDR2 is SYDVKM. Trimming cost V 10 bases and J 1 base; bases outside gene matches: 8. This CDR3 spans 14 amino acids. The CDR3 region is CAIRAGGTSYEQYF. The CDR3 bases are TGTGCCATCAGAGCGGGAGGAACATCCTACGAGCAGTACTTC.

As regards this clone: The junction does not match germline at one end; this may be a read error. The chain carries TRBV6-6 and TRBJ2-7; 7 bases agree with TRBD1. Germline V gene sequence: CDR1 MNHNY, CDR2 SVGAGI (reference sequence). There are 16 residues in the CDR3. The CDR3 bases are TGTGCCAACAGTTACTCCGTGGACAGGCCAAACTACGAGCAGTACTTC. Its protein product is CANSYSVDRPNYEQYF.

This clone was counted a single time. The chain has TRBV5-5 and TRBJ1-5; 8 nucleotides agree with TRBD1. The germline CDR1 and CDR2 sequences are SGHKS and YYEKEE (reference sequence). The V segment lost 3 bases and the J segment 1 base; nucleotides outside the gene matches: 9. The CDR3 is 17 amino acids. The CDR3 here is CASSSGQGPRSNQPQHF. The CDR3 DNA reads TGTGCCAGCAGCTCCGGACAGGGCCCTCGGAGCAATCAGCCCCAGCATTTT.

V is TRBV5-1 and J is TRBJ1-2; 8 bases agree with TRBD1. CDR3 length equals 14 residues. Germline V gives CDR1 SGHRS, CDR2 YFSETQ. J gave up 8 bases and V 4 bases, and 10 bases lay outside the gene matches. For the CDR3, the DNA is TGCGCCAGCAGCCTGGGACAGGCAAGGGTGGGCTACACCTTC. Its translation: CASSLGQARVGYTF.

CDR3 sequence: CATSRDLGQATTGELFF. The CDR3 region has the DNA TGTGCCACCAGCAGAGATTTAGGACAGGCCACCACCGGGGAGCTGTTTTTT. The chain couples TRBV15 to TRBJ2-2, with TRBD1 matching over 7 bases. The V gene's germline CDR1 is LNHNV and CDR2 YYDKDF (reference sequence). The V and J ends lost 0 bases and 4 bases, in that order; junction bases with no gene match: 8. This CDR3 is 17 amino acids long.

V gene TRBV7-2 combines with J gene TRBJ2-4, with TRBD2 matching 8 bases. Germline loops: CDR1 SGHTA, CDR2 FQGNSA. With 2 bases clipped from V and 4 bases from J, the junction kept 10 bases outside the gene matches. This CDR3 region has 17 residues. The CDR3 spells CASSLRSSGSFKNIQYF. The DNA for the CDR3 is TGTGCCAGCAGCTTAAGATCTAGCGGGTCATTTAAAAACATTCAGTACTTC.

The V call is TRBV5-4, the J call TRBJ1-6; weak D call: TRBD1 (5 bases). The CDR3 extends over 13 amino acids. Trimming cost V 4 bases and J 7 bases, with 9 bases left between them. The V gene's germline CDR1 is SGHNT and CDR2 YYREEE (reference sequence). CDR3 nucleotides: TGTGCCAGCAGCACTGCAGGGAATTCACCCCTCCACTTT. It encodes CASSTAGNSPLHF.

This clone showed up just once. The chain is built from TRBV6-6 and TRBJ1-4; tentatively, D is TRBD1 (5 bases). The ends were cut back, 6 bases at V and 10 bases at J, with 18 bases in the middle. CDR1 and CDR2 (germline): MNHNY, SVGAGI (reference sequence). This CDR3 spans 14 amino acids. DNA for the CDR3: TGTGCCAGCAGCTCGCGGGGCGGGGGGGGAAAACTGTTTTTT. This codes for CASSSRGGGGKLFF.

The CDR3 reads CASSGGDRGPYGYTF. The CDR3 DNA reads as TGTGCCAGCAGCGGGGGCGACAGGGGACCCTATGGCTACACCTTC. The J gene is TRBJ1-2, the V gene TRBV9, with 8 nucleotides matching TRBD1. CDR3 length: 15 residues. V lost 3 bases and J lost 4; bases outside the gene matches: 8. The germline CDR1 and CDR2 sequences are SGDLS and YYNGEE.

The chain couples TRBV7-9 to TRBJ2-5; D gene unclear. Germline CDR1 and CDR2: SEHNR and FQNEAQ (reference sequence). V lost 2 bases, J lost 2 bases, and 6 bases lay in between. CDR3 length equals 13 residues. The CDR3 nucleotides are TGTGCCAGCAGCTTAAGTAGACAAGAGACCCAGTACTTC. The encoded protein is CASSLSRQETQYF.

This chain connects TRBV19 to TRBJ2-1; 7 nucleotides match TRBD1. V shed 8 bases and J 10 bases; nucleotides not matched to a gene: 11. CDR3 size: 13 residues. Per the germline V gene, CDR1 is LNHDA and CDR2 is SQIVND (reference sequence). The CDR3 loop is CASLSRTGGEQFF. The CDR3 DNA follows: TGTGCCAGTCTCTCCCGGACAGGCGGCGAGCAGTTCTTC.

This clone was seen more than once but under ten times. Written as DNA, the CDR3 is TGTGCCAGCATCACCGGGGAAGAGCGGCCCAACAATGAGCAGTTCTTC. Encoded protein: CASITGEERPNNEQFF. V usage is TRBV7-9 and J usage is TRBJ2-1; D possibly corresponds to TRBD2 (5 bases). Between the trimmed V and J ends, which lost 7 bases and 5 bases, there was a span of 21 bases. This CDR3 spans 16 amino acids. CDR1 is SEHNR and CDR2 is FQNEAQ in the germline V gene (reference sequence).

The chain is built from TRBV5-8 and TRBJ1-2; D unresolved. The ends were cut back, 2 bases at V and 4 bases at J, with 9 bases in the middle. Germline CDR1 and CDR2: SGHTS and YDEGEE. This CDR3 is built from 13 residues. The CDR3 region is CASSLRRVYGYTF. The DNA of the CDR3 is TGTGCCAGCAGCTTAAGACGGGTCTATGGCTACACCTTC. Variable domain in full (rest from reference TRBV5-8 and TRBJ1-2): EAGVTQSPTHLIKTRGQQATLRCSPISGHTSVYWYQQALGLGLQFLLWYDEGEERNRGNFPPRFSGRQFPNYSSELNVNALELEDSALYLCASSLRRVYGYTFGSGTRLTVV.

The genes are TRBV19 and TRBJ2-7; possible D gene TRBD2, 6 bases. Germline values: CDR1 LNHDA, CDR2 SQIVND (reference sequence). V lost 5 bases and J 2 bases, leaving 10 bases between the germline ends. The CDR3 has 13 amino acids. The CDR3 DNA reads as TGTGCCAGTAGTTATAGGACTACCTACGAGCAGTACTTC. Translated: CASSYRTTYEQYF.

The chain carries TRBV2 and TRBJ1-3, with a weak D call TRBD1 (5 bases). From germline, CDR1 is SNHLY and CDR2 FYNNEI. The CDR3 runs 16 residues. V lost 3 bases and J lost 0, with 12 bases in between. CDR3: CASSDQGGFSGNTIYF. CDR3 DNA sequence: TGTGCCAGCAGTGATCAGGGAGGGTTCTCTGGAAACACCATATATTTT. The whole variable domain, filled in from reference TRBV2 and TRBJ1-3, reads EPEVTQTPSHQVTQMGQEVILRCVPISNHLYFYWYRQILGQKVEFLVSFYNNEISEKSEIFDDQFSVERPDGSNFTLKIRSTKLEDSAMYFCASSDQGGFSGNTIYFGEGSWLTVV.

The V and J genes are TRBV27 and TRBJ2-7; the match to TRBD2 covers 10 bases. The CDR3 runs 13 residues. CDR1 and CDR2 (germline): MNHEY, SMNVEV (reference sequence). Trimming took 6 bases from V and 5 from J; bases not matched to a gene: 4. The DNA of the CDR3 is TGTGCCAGCAGCTTTCTAGCGGGAGACGAGCAGTACTTC. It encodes CASSFLAGDEQYF.

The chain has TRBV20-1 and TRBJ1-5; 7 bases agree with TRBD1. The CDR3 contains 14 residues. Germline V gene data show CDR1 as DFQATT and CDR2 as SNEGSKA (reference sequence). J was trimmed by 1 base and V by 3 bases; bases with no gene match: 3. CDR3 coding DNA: TGCAGTGCTAGTAGACAGGGCAGCAATCAGCCCCAGCATTTT. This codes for CSASRQGSNQPQHF.

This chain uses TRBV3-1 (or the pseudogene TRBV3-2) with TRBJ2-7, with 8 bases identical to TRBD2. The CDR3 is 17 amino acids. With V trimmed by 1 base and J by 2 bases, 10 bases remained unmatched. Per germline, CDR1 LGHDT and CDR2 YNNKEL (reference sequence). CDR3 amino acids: CASSQGRAGSGTYEQYF. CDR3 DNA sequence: TGTGCCAGCAGCCAAGGCCGGGCTGGTAGCGGGACCTACGAGCAGTACTTC.

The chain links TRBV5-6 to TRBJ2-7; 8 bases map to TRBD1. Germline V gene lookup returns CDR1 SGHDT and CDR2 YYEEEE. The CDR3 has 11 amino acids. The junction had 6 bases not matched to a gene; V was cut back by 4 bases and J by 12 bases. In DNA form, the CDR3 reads TGTGCCAGCAGCGGACAGGGCTCTCGGTACTTC. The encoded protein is CASSGQGSRYF.

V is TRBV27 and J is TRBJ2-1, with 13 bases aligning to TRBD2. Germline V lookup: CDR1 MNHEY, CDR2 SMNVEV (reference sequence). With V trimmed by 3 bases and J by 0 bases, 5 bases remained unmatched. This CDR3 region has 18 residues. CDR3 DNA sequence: TGTGCCAGCAGTTTTCAATGGACTAGCGGGAGCTCCTACAATGAGCAGTTCTTC. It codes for CASSFQWTSGSSYNEQFF.

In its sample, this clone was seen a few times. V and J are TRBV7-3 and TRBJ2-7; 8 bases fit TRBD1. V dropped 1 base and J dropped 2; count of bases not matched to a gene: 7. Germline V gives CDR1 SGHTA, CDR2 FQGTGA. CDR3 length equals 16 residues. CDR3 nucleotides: TGTGCCAGCAGCTTAAATCCCGGGACAGGTACCTACGAGCAGTACTTC. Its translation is CASSLNPGTGTYEQYF.

The CDR3 loop reads CSVVPTSGDTDTQYF. CDR3 nucleotides: TGCAGCGTTGTCCCGACTAGCGGGGACACAGATACGCAGTATTTT. V is TRBV29-1 and J is TRBJ2-3; 11 bases line up with TRBD2. V was clipped by 4 bases and J by 2 bases; unmatched bases: 5. Germline CDR1 SQVTM, CDR2 ANQGSEA. The CDR3 sequence is 15 residues long.

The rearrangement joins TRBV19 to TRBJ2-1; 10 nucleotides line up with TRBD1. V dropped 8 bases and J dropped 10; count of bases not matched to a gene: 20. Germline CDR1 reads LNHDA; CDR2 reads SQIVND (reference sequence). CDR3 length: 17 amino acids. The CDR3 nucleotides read TGTGCCAGTTCGGTGTTTGTAAGGTCCCGGGACAGGGGAGAGCAGTTCTTC. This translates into CASSVFVRSRDRGEQFF. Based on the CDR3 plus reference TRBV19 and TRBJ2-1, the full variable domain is DGGITQSPKYLFRKEGQNVTLSCEQNLNHDAMYWYRQDPGQGLRLIYYSQIVNDFQKGDIAEGYSVSREKKESFPLTVTSAQKNPTAFYLCASSVFVRSRDRGEQFFGPGTRLTVL.

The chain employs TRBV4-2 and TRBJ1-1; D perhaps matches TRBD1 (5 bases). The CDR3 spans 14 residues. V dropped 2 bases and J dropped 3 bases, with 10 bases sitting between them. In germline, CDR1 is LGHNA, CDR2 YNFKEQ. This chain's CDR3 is CASSQQGGDTEAFF. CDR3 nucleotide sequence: TGTGCCAGCAGCCAACAGGGTGGGGACACTGAAGCTTTCTTT.

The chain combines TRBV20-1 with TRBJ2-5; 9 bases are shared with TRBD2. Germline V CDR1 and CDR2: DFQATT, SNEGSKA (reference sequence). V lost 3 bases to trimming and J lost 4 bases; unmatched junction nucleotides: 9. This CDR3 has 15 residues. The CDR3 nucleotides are TGCAGTGCTAGTAAGACTAGCGGTTTTCGAGAGACCCAGTACTTC. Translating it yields CSASKTSGFRETQYF.

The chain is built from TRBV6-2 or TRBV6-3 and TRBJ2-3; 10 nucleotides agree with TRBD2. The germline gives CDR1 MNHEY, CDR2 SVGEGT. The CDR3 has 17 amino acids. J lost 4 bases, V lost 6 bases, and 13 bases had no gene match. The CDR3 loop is CASSPTGTSGNSDTQYF. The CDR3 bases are TGTGCCAGCAGCCCTACCGGAACTAGCGGGAATTCAGATACGCAGTATTTT.

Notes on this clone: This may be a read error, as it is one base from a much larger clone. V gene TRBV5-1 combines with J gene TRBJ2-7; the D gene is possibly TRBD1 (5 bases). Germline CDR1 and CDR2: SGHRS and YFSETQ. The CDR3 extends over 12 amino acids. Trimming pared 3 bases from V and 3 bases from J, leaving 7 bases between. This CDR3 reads CASSSDSYEQYF. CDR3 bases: TGCGCCAGCAGCTCAGACAGCTACGAGCAGTACTTC.

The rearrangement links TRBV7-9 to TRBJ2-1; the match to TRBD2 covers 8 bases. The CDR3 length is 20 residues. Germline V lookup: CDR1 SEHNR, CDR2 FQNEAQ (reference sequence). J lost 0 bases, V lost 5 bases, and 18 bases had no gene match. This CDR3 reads CASSISPPGGAISSYNEQFF. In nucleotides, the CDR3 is TGTGCCAGCAGCATATCCCCCCCCGGGGGGGCGATTAGCTCCTACAATGAGCAGTTCTTC.

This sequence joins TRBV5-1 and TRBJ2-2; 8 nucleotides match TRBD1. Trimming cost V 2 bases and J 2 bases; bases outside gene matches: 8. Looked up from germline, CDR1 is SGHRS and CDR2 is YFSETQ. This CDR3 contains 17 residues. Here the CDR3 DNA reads TGCGCCAGCAGCTTCCCTGCAGGACAGGGCAACACCGGGGAGCTGTTTTTT. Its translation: CASSFPAGQGNTGELFF.